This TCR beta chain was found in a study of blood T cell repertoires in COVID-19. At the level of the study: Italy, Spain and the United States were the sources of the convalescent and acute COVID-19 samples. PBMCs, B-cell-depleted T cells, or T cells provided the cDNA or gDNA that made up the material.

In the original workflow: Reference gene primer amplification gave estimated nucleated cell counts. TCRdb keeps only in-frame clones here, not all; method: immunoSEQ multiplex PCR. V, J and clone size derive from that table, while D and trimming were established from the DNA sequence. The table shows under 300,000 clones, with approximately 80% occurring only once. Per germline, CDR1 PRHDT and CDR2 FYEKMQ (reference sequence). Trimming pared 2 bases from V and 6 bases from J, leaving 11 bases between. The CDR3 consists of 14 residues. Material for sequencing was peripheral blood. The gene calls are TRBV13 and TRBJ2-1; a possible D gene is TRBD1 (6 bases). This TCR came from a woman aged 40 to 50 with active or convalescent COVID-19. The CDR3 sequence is CASSLWGPGNEQFF. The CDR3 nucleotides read TGTGCCAGCAGCTTATGGGGGCCCGGCAATGAGCAGTTCTTC.